This record looks at one T cell receptor beta chain sequence and its context. Its target is unknown. Germline and junction disagree at one end, which may indicate a read error. There were no patients who had received any treatment before thyroid surgery. This sample is part of a study of metastatic and nonmetastatic thyroid tumors. Study overall: Blood and tumor or nodule tissue repertoires from malignant and benign thyroid patients were compared.

The study, taken as a whole, reports: Benign nodules reportedly had significantly lower TCR beta diversity than malignant thyroid tumors in blood and tumor.

As processed by the authors: For papillary thyroid cancer, a distant-metastasis classifier was constructed from CDR3 differences observed across clinicopathological groups. TCRdb re-processed the PCR reads through MiXCR. These V and J calls are TCRdb output, not the study's own analysis. The sample contains more than 90,000 clones, over 9.5% of which appear only once. This CDR3 has 14 residues. Germline V gives CDR1 SGHVS, CDR2 FQNEAQ. The sequencing input was blood. The clonotype originates from a female donor with papillary thyroid cancer or a benign thyroid nodule (not recorded which). Some clones in this sample may be carry-over from other donors' samples. V is TRBV7-8 and J is TRBJ2-7; D perhaps matches TRBD1 (6 bases). The CDR3: CASSLQGHSYEQHF. As DNA, the CDR3 is TGTGCCAGCAGCTTACAGGGGCACAGCTACGAGCAGCACTTC.